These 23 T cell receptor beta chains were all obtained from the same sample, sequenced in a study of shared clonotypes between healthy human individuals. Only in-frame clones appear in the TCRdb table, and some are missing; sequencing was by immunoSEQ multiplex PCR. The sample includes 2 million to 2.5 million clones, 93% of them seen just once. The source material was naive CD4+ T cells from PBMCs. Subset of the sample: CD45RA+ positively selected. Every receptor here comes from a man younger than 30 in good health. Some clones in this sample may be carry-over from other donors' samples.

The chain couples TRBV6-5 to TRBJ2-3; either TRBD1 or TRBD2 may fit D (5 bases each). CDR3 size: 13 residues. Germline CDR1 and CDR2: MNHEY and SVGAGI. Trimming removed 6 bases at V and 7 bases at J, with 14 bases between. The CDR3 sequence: CASSGTDPYTQYF. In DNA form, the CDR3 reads TGTGCCAGCAGCGGGACCGACCCTTATACGCAGTATTTT.

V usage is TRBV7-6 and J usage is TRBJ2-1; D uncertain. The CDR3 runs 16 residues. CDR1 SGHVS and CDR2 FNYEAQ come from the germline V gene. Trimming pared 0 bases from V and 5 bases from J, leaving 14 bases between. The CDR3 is CASSLAPPSLHNEQFF. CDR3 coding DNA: TGTGCCAGCAGCTTAGCGCCCCCCTCCTTGCACAATGAGCAGTTCTTC.

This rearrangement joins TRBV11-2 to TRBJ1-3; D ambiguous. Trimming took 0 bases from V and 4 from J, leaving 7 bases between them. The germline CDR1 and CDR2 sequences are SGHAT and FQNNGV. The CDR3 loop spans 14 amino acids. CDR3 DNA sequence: TGTGCCAGCAGCTTAGATTCTAAAGGAAACACCATATATTTT. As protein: CASSLDSKGNTIYF.

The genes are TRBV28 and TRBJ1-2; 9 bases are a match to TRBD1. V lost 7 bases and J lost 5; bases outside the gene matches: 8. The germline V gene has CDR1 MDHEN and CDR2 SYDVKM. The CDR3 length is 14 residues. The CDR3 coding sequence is TGTGCCAGCACTCTGGGACAGGGTGTATATGGCTACACCTTC. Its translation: CASTLGQGVYGYTF.

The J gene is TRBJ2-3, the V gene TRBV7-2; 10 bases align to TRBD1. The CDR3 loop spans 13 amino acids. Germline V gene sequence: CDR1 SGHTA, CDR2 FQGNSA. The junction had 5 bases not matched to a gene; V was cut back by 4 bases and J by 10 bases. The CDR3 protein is CASSSDGTGAQYF. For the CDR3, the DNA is TGTGCCAGCAGCTCCGACGGGACAGGGGCGCAGTATTTT.

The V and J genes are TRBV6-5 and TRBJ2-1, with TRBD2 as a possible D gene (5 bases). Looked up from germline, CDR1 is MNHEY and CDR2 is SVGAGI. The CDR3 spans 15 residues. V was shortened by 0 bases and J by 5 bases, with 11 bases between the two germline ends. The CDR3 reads CASSYSAVGDNEQFF. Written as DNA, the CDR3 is TGTGCCAGCAGTTACTCAGCGGTCGGGGACAATGAGCAGTTCTTC.

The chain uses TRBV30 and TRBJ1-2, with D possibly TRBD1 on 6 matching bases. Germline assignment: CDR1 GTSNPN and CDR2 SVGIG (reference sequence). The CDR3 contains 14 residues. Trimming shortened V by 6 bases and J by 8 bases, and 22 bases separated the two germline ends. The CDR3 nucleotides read TGTGCCTGCGGGGGCCAAACAGGCGGGAGCGGCTACACCTTC. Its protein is CACGGQTGGSGYTF.

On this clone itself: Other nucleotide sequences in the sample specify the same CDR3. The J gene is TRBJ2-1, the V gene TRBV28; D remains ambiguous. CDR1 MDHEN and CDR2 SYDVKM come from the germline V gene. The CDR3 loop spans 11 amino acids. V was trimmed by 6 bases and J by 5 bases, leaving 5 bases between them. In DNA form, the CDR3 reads TGTGCCAGCAGCAGAAACAATGAGCAGTTCTTC. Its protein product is CASSRNNEQFF. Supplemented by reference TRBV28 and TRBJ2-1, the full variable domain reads DVKVTQSSRYLVKRTGEKVFLECVQDMDHENMFWYRQDPGLGLRLIYFSYDVKMKEKGDIPEGYSVSREKKERFSLILESASTNQTSMYLCASSRNNEQFFGPGTRLTVL.

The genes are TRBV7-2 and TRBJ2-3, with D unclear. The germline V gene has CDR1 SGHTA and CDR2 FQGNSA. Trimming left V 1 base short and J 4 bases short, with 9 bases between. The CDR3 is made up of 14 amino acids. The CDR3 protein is CASSLGVGADTQYF. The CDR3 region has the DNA TGTGCCAGCAGCTTAGGGGTTGGGGCAGATACGCAGTATTTT.

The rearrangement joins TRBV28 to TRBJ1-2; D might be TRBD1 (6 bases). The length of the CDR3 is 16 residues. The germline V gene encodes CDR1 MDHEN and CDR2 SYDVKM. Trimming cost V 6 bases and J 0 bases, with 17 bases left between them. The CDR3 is CASRGGLRRTNYGYTF. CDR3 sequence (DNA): TGTGCCAGCAGAGGGGGGCTCAGACGTACTAACTATGGCTACACCTTC.

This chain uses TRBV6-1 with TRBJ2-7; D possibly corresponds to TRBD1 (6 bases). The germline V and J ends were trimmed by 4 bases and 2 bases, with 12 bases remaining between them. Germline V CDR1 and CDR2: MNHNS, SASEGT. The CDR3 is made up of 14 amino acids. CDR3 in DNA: TGTGCCAGCAGTGTCGGACAGATTACCTACGAGCAGTACTTC. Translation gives CASSVGQITYEQYF.

CDR3 sequence: CASRSGDRTYEQYF. The CDR3 nucleotides read TGCGCCAGCAGATCCGGGGACAGAACCTACGAGCAGTACTTC. The rearrangement links TRBV5-1 to TRBJ2-7, with TRBD1 identical over 7 bases. The CDR3 spans 14 residues. The germline CDR1 and CDR2 sequences are SGHRS and YFSETQ. J was trimmed by 2 bases and V by 5 bases; bases with no gene match: 7.

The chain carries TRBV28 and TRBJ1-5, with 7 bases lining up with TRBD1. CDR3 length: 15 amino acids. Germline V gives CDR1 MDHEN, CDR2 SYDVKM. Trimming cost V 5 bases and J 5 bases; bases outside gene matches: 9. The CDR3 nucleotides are TGTGCCAGCAGTCCGTCACTCAGGGGGGATCAGCCCCAGCATTTT. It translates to CASSPSLRGDQPQHF.

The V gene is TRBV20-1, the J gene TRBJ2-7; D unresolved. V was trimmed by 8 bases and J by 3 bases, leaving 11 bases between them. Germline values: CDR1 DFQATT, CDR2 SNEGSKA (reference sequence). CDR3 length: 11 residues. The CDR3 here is CSTKGNYEQYF. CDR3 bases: TGCAGTACCAAAGGGAACTACGAGCAGTACTTC.

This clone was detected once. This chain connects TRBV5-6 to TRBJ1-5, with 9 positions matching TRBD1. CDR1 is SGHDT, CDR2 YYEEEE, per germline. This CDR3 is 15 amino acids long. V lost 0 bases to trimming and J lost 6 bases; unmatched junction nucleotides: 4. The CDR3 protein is CASSLATGGGQPQHF. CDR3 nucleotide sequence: TGTGCCAGCAGCTTGGCCACAGGGGGCGGTCAGCCCCAGCATTTT. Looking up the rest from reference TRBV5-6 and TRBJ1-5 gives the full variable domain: DAGVTQSPTHLIKTRGQQVTLRCSPKSGHDTVSWYQQALGQGPQFIFQYYEEEERQRGNFPDRFSGHQFPNYSSELNVNALLLGDSALYLCASSLATGGGQPQHFGDGTRLSIL.

CDR3 DNA: TGTGCCAGCAGTGAATCCAGGGGTGGGGTGGGGCCCCAGCATTTT. Its translation is CASSESRGGVGPQHF. The gene calls are TRBV2 and TRBJ1-5; maybe TRBD1 (6 bases). Germline lookup yields CDR1 SNHLY and CDR2 FYNNEI. This CDR3 comprises 15 residues. V was clipped by 2 bases and J by 9 bases, with 17 bases between them.

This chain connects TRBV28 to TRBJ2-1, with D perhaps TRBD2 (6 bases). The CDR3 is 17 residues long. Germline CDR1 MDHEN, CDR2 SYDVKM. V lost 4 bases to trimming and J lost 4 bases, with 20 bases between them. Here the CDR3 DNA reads TGTGCCAGCAGTTCTCCCCCATTTGCGGGGCGTTACAATGAGCAGTTCTTC. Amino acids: CASSSPPFAGRYNEQFF. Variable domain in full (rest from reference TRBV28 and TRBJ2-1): DVKVTQSSRYLVKRTGEKVFLECVQDMDHENMFWYRQDPGLGLRLIYFSYDVKMKEKGDIPEGYSVSREKKERFSLILESASTNQTSMYLCASSSPPFAGRYNEQFFGPGTRLTVL.

This CDR3 is CARKGGRGREGETQYF. CDR3 coding DNA: TGTGCCAGAAAGGGGGGCCGCGGGAGGGAGGGAGAGACCCAGTACTTC. The rearrangement links TRBV2 to TRBJ2-5, with TRBD2 matching 9 bases. Germline V CDR1 and CDR2: SNHLY, FYNNEI. The CDR3 spans 16 residues. The V and J ends lost 9 bases and 4 bases, in that order; junction bases with no gene match: 15.

The CDR3 region has the DNA TGCAGCGTTTGGGGGCGGGACAGCTTTAATGAAAAACTGTTTTTT. Protein sequence: CSVWGRDSFNEKLFF. The rearrangement links TRBV29-1 to TRBJ1-4; 7 positions match TRBD1. CDR3 length equals 15 residues. The J segment lost 4 bases and the V segment lost 5 bases, leaving 10 bases of the junction unmatched. Germline CDR1 and CDR2: SQVTM and ANQGSEA.

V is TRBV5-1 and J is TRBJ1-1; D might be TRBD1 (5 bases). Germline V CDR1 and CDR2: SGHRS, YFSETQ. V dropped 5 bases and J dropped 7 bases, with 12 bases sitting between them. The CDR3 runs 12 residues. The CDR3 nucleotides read TGCGCCAGCAGTTGGGGCGGGGGTGAAGCTTTCTTT. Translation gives CASSWGGGEAFF. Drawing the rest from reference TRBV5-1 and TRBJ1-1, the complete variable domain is KAGVTQTPRYLIKTRGQQVTLSCSPISGHRSVSWYQQTPGQGLQFLFEYFSETQRNKGNFPGRFSGRQFSNSRSEMNVSTLELGDSALYLCASSWGGGEAFFGQGTRLTVV.

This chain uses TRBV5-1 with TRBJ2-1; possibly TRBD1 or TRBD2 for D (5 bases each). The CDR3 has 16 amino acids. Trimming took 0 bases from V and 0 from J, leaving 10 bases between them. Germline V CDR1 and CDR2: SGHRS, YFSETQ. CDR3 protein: CASSLERGRSYNEQFF. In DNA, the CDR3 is TGCGCCAGCAGCTTGGAGAGGGGTCGCTCCTACAATGAGCAGTTCTTC.

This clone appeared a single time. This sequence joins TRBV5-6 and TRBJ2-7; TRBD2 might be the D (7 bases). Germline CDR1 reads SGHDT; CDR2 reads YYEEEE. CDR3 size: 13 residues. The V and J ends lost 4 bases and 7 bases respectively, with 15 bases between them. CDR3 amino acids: CASSAGGGLEQYF. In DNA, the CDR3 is TGTGCCAGCAGCGCCGGCGGGGGCTTGGAGCAGTACTTC.

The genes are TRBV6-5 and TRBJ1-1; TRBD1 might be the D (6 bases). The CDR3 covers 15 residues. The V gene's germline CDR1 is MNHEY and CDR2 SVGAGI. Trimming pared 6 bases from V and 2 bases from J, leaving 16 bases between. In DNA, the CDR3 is TGTGCCAGCAGACGTAACAGGGCCACAAACACTGAAGCTTTCTTT. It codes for CASRRNRATNTEAFF.